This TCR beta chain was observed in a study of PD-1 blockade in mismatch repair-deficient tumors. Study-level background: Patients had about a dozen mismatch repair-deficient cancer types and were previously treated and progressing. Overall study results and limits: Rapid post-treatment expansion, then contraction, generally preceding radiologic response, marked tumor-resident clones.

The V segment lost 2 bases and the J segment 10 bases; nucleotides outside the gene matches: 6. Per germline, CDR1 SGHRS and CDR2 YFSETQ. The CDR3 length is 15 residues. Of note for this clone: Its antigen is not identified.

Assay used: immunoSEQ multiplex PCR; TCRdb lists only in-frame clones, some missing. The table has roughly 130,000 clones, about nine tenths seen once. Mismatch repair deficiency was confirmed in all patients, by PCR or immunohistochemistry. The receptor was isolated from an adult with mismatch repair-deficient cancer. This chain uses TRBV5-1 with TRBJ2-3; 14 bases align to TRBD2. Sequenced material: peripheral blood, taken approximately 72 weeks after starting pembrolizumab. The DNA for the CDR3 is TGCGCCAGCAGCTTTGGGACTAGCGGGAGATTGTCGCAGTATTTT. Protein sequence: CASSFGTSGRLSQYF.